This T cell receptor beta chain appears in the sequencing data of a study of blood T cell repertoires in COVID-19. Original processing notes: Estimates of nucleated cell counts were drawn from the amplification of reference gene primers. TCRdb's table, derived via immunoSEQ multiplex PCR, lists solely in-frame clones and lacks some. V and J calls and clone size are those listed in that table; D and trimming were worked out from the DNA. The sample comprises hundreds of thousands of clones, around four fifths of which are singletons, and 2.5% to 3% rests with the top ten. Between the trimmed V and J ends, which lost 5 bases and 5 bases, there was a span of 18 bases. CDR3 length: 15 amino acids. From germline, CDR1 is SNHLY and CDR2 FYNNEI.

This chain uses TRBV2 with TRBJ2-5; D perhaps matches TRBD2 (7 bases). Sequencing was performed on peripheral blood. The clonotype was recovered from a woman aged 70-85 years with active or convalescent COVID-19. The CDR3 nucleotides are TGTGCCAGCAGTCTTAGGACCGAGGGGGGGGAGACCCAGTACTTC. This sequence encodes CASSLRTEGGETQYF.